A selection of T cell receptor beta chains follows, all from one sample in a study of cytomegalovirus exposure and HLA in healthy donors. Assay used: immunoSEQ multiplex PCR; TCRdb lists only in-frame clones, some missing. The sample yields around 130,000 clones, about 8.6% seen once. The sequenced sample consisted of PBMCs. Receptors were obtained from a woman in her 40s in good health and CMV-seropositive. The CDR3 runs from the conserved cysteine through the conserved F or W. The order of the fields is clone size, V gene, D gene, J gene, CDR3 protein, CDR3 DNA. A D gene is named only where the DNA matches it firmly. Size is stated for part of the rows, as once, few or many counts, or as a class when the clone is expanded.

-	TRBV5-4	-	TRBJ2-7	CASSSTTAGSYEQYF	TGTGCCAGCAGCTCAACGACAGCCGGCTCCTACGAGCAGTACTTC
-	TRBV5-1	-	TRBJ2-2	CASSLVGGPPVTGELFF	TGCGCCAGCAGCTTGGTAGGGGGACCACCGGTCACCGGGGAGCTGTTTTTT
few	TRBV11-2	TRBD2	TRBJ2-5	CASSSRQGLAEKTQYF	TGTGCCAGCAGCTCGAGACAGGGACTAGCGGAGAAGACCCAGTACTTC
-	TRBV6-5	-	TRBJ2-3	CASSFEGGAADTQYF	TGTGCCAGCAGTTTCGAAGGAGGGGCCGCAGATACGCAGTATTTT
few	TRBV5-1	TRBD1	TRBJ2-7	CASRAGTAAYSLYEQYF	TGCGCCAGCAGGGCCGGGACAGCCGCCTACTCACTCTACGAGCAGTACTTC
few	TRBV19	TRBD2	TRBJ2-1	CASSMRSTGGYNEQFF	TGTGCCAGTAGTATGAGGTCAACGGGGGGCTACAATGAGCAGTTCTTC
-	TRBV10-3	TRBD1	TRBJ2-5	CAISDPTGETQYF	TGTGCCATCAGTGACCCGACAGGGGAGACCCAGTACTTC
few	TRBV6-5	-	TRBJ1-1	CASSYSRLAEAFF	TGTGCCAGCAGTTACTCGCGTCTCGCTGAAGCTTTCTTT
few	TRBV5-4	TRBD1	TRBJ1-1	CASSLGGTGVVGTEAFF	TGTGCCAGCAGCTTGGGAGGGACAGGGGTAGTTGGGACTGAAGCTTTCTTT
few	TRBV6-1	-	TRBJ1-5	CASINGAEEPQHF	TGTGCCAGCATTAACGGCGCAGAGGAGCCCCAGCATTTT
few	TRBV6-4	-	TRBJ2-3	CASSDSAGNTDTQYF	TGTGCCAGCAGTGACTCGGCGGGGAACACAGATACGCAGTATTTT
few	TRBV18	-	TRBJ2-5	CASSHSARQETQYF	TGTGCCAGCTCCCACTCTGCCAGGCAAGAGACCCAGTACTTC
-	TRBV5-6	TRBD1	TRBJ1-3	CASSLAHRGVNTIYF	TGTGCCAGCAGCTTGGCCCACAGGGGGGTAAACACCATATATTTT
-	TRBV5-5	TRBD2	TRBJ2-7	CASSLGTSGGLYEQYF	TGTGCCAGCAGCTTGGGGACTAGCGGGGGACTCTACGAGCAGTACTTC
few	TRBV7-9	-	TRBJ1-5	CASSLSGARNQPQHF	TGTGCCAGCAGCTTATCAGGGGCCCGCAATCAGCCCCAGCATTTT
few	TRBV30	-	TRBJ1-2	CAWSVFKGANYGYTF	TGTGCCTGGAGTGTATTTAAGGGGGCTAACTATGGCTACACCTTC
-	TRBV5-4	-	TRBJ1-2	CASSIFNRDQGYTF	TGTGCCAGCAGTATCTTCAACAGGGATCAAGGCTACACCTTC